These T cell receptor beta chains were read from a single sample in a study of graft-versus-host responses after intestinal transplantation. For these TCRs, the target antigens are not known. This table comes from immunoSEQ multiplex PCR, and its TCRdb copy is limited to in-frame clones, with some not included. The sample records roughly 110,000 clones, approximately 92% being singletons. This specimen was unstimulated CD4+ T cells sorted from spleen or lymph node cells, taken before transplant. The origin of the receptors is a human donor who was the organ donor for an intestinal transplant. Each CDR3 is given with its conserved first and last residue.

v_call cdr3_aa
TRBV5-1 CASSFSGTVEETQYF
TRBV5-1 CASSIAGRGAGANVLTF
TRBV2 CASRDRDRGYEQYF
TRBV4-1 CASSQDTRTVYQETQYF
TRBV6-5 CASSYSRGSTDTQYF
TRBV25-1 CASSGGQIYGYTF
TRBV5-4 CASSKTENAVYEQYF
TRBV6-1 CASRAGGGKDTQYF
TRBV11-3 CASSLEGGSTGELFF
TRBV5-1 CASSFWAVEGGSQYF
TRBV7-2 CASTLAGGVREQYF
TRBV4-3 CASSLQDRDTGELFF
TRBV4-3 CASSPIYRAGGTSGSAEQYF
TRBV11-2 CASTWTGASYEQYF
TRBV21-1 CASREIGGAPTDTQYF
TRBV11-2 CASSLASGYNEQFF
TRBV10-3 CATREGVQETQYF
TRBV6-5 CASTRAGGYGYTF
TRBV9 CASSVRPDNEQFF
TRBV11-3 CASSTRPTGQWNEQYF
TRBV4-2 CASSQDLGLIGRETQYF
TRBV5-4 CASSLGGTSGLYF
TRBV6-1 CASSEAPFGAYGYTF
TRBV9 CASSPPQGGKETQYF
TRBV10-3 CAISESRGRAGETQYF
TRBV9 CASSVDTGLDTEAFF
TRBV25-1 CASSKTATSTDTQYF
TRBV30 CAWSVWGNSNQPQHF
TRBV21-1 CASSKLPRYEQYF
TRBV7-9 CASSRLNQGGEQFF
TRBV6-1 CASRPTSVGANVLTF
TRBV6-6 CASSFQGFEQYF
TRBV29-1 CSVEEGNYGYTF
TRBV25-1 CASSDRRNSPLHF
TRBV5-4 CASSQGLSSGNTIYF
TRBV9 CASSSDRIFIHEQFF
TRBV28 CASSDSPGTSGPGEQYF
TRBV28 CASSLYGNNQPQHF
TRBV19 CASSVRSQYQETQYF
TRBV27 CASSSRTSGRTYEQYF
TRBV16 CASSQRQGSEAFF
TRBV7-2 CASSIMNTEAFF
TRBV18 CASSPVGVTGGNTIYF
TRBV5-1 CASSPGQGYGYTF
TRBV7-3 CASSLNRGDRVTKNYGYTF
TRBV7-9 CASSQNRGQETQYF
TRBV18 CASSQGQGSEAFF
TRBV19 CASSIGTGVKTQYF
TRBV11-2 CASSLGGGKTQYF
TRBV11-2 CASSSGGLYQETQYF
TRBV2 CASTADGRGSDTQYF
TRBV6-4 CASRGTSGRASLSYEQYF
TRBV30 CAWRPWTGTGSYGYTF
TRBV6-6 CASSYGSGGSYEQYF
TRBV7-7 CASSLAWQTGELFF